Below, 2 T cell receptor beta chains from the same sample are listed, as sequenced in a study of cytomegalovirus exposure and HLA in healthy donors. With 60 Vbeta and 13 Jbeta primers, the PCR was carried out. Sequenced by immunoSEQ multiplex PCR; TCRdb stores in-frame clones only, minus some. The table lists 50,000 or so clones, 70% to 80% of them singletons. Sequencing was done on a sample of PBMCs. All receptors derive from a young man in good health and CMV-seronegative.

The chain has TRBV5-4 and TRBJ2-3, with 7 bases lining up with TRBD2. The germline CDR1 and CDR2 sequences are SGHNT and YYREEE (reference sequence). The CDR3 is 13 amino acids. Trimming cost V 4 bases and J 1 base; bases outside gene matches: 0. The CDR3 loop is CASSRGGTDTQYF. CDR3 bases: TGTGCCAGCAGCCGGGGGGGCACAGATACGCAGTATTTT. Drawing the rest from reference TRBV5-4 and TRBJ2-3, the complete variable domain is ETGVTQSPTHLIKTRGQQVTLRCSSQSGHNTVSWYQQALGQGPQFIFQYYREEENGRGNFPPRFSGLQFPNYSSELNVNALELDDSALYLCASSRGGTDTQYFGPGTRLTVL.

The chain uses TRBV6-5 and TRBJ2-7; 8 bases line up with TRBD1. With 6 bases clipped from V and 5 bases from J, the junction kept 12 bases outside the gene matches. The CDR3 loop spans 15 amino acids. Per germline, CDR1 MNHEY and CDR2 SVGAGI. In nucleotides, the CDR3 is TGTGCCAGCAGACCGTCCGGGACAGGACTCAACGAGCAGTACTTC. This encodes CASRPSGTGLNEQYF.